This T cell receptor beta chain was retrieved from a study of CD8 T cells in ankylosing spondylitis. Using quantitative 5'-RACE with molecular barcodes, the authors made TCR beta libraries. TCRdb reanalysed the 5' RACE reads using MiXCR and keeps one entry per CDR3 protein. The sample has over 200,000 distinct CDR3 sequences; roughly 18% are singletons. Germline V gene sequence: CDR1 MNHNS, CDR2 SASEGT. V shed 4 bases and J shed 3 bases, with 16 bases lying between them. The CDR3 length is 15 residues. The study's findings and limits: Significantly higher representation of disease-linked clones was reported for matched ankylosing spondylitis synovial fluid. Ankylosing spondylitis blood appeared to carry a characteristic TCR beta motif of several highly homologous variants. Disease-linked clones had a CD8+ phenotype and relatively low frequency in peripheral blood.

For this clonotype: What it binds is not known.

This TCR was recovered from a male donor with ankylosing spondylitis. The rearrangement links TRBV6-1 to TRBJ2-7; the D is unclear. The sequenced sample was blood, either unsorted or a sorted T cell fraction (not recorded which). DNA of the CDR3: TGTGCCAGCAGTGTAACGTCGGTTCCTTTCTACGAGCAGTACTTC. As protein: CASSVTSVPFYEQYF.